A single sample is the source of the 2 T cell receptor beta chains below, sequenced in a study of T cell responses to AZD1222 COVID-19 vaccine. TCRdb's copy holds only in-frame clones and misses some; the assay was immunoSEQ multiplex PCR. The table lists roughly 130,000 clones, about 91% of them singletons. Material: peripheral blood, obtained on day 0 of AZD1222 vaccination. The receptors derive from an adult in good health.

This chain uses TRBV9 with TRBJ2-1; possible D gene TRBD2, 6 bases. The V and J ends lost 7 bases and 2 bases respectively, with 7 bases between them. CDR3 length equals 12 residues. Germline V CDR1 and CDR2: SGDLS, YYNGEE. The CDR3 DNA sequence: TGTGCCAGCGGAGGGCCCTACAATGAGCAGTTCTTC. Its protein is CASGGPYNEQFF.

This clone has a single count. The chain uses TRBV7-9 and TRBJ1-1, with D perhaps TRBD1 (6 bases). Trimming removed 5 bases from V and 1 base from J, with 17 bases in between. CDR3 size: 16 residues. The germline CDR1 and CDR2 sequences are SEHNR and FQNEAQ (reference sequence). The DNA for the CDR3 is TGTGCCAGCAGCGGCCGGGACACGTTTTGGAACACTGAAGCTTTCTTT. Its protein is CASSGRDTFWNTEAFF.